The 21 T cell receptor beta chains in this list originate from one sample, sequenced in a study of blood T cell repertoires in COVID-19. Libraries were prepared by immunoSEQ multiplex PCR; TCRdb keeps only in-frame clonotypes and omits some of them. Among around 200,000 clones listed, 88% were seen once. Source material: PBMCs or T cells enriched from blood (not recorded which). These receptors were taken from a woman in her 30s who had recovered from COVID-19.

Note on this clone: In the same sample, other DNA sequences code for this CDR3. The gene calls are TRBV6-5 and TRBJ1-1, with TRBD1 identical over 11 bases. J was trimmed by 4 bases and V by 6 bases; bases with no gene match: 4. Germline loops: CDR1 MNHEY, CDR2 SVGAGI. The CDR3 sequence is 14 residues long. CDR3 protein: CASSRTGGITEAFF. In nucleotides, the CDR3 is TGTGCCAGCAGCAGGACAGGGGGCATCACTGAAGCTTTCTTT.

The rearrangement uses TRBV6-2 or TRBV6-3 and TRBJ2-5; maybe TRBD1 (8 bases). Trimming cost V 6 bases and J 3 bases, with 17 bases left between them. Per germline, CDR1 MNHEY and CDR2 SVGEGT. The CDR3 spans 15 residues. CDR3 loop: CASSSTGAGEETQYF. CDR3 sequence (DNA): TGTGCCAGCAGCTCGACAGGGGCGGGAGAAGAGACCCAGTACTTC.

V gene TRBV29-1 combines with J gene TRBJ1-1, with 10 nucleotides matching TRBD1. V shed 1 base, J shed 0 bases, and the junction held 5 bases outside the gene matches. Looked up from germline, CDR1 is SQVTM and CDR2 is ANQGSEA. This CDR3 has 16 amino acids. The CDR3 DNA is TGCAGCGTTGAAGGCGGACAGGGGGGCATGAACACTGAAGCTTTCTTT. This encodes CSVEGGQGGMNTEAFF.

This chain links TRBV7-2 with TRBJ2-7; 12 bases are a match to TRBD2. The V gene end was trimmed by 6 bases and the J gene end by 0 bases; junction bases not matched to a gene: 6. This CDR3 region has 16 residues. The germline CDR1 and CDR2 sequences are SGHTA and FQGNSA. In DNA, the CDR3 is TGTGCCAGCAGACAGACTAGCGGGGGAAGCTCCTACGAGCAGTACTTC. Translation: CASRQTSGGSSYEQYF.

CDR3 sequence reads: CASSLQGTNTEAFF. The DNA for the CDR3 is TGCGCCAGCAGCTTACAGGGGACAAACACTGAAGCTTTCTTT. The V gene is TRBV5-1, the J gene TRBJ1-1; 7 nucleotides line up with TRBD1. Germline values: CDR1 SGHRS, CDR2 YFSETQ. The junction had 3 bases not matched to a gene; V was cut back by 2 bases and J by 2 bases. This CDR3 contains 14 residues.

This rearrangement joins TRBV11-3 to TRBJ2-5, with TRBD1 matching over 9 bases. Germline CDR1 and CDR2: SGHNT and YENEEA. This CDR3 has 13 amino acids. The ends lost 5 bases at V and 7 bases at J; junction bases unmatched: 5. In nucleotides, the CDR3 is TGTGCCAGCAGCCGACAGGGGGGCGGGACCCAGTACTTC. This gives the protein CASSRQGGGTQYF.

This CDR3 is CASSQAVLGTDTQYF. CDR3 in DNA: TGTGCCAGCAGCCAAGCGGTGTTGGGCACAGATACGCAGTATTTT. The V call is TRBV3-1 (or the pseudogene TRBV3-2), the J call TRBJ2-3; D gene uncertain. The germline gives CDR1 LGHDT, CDR2 YNNKEL (reference sequence). Trimming cost V 1 base and J 1 base, with 9 bases left between them. This CDR3 is 15 amino acids long.

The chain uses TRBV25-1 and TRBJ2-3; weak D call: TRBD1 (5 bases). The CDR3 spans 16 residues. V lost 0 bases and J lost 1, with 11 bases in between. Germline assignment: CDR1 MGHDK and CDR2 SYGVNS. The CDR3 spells CASSEYRGRRTDTQYF. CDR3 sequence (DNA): TGTGCCAGCAGTGAATATAGGGGCAGACGCACAGATACGCAGTATTTT.

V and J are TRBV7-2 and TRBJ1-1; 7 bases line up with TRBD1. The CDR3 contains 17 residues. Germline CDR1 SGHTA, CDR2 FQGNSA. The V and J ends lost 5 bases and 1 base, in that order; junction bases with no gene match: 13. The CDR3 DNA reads TGTGCCAGCAGCCCAGAGGGGTGGGGACAGCGGAACACTGAAGCTTTCTTT. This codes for CASSPEGWGQRNTEAFF.

The CDR3, as DNA: TGTGCCAGCAGCCCACGGGACTCCCACCAAGAGACCCAGTACTTC. Its protein is CASSPRDSHQETQYF. This sequence joins TRBV7-9 and TRBJ2-5; possibly TRBD2 for D (6 bases). CDR3 length: 15 residues. With 5 bases removed from V and 0 bases from J, the gap between germline ends came to 13 bases. In germline, CDR1 is SEHNR, CDR2 FQNEAQ (reference sequence).

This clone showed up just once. The CDR3 sequence: CASSYTGDSGNTIYF. The CDR3 region has the DNA TGTGCCAGCAGCTATACAGGGGACTCTGGAAACACCATATATTTT. This chain joins TRBV4-2 and TRBJ1-3, with 7 bases that match TRBD1. Germline V gene lookup returns CDR1 LGHNA and CDR2 YNFKEQ. Trimming at V came to 5 bases and at J to 0 bases, leaving 4 bases not matched to a gene. The CDR3 contains 15 residues.

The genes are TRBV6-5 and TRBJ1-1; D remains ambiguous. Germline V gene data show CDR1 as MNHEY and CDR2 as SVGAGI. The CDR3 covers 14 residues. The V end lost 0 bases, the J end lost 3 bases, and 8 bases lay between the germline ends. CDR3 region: CASSYSAEDTEAFF. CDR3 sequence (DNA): TGTGCCAGCAGTTACTCTGCGGAGGACACTGAAGCTTTCTTT.

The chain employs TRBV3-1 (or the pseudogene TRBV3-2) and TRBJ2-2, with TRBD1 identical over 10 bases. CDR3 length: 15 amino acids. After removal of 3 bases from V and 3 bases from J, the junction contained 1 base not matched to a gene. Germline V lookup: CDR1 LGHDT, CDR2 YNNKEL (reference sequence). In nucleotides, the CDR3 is TGTGCCAGCAGCCATGGGACAGGGGACACCGGGGAGCTGTTTTTT. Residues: CASSHGTGDTGELFF.

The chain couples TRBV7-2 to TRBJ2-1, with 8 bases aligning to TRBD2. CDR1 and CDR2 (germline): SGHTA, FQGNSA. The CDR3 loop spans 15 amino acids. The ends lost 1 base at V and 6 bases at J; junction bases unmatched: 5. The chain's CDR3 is CASSLDGGASNEQFF. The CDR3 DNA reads TGTGCCAGCAGCTTAGACGGGGGGGCTAGCAATGAGCAGTTCTTC.

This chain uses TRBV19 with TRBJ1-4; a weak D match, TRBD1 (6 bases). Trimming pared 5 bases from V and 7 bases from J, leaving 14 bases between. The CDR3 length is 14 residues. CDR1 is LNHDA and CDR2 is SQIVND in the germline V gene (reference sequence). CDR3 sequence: CASSLQGISEKLFF. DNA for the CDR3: TGTGCCAGTAGTCTACAGGGTATTTCTGAAAAACTGTTTTTT.

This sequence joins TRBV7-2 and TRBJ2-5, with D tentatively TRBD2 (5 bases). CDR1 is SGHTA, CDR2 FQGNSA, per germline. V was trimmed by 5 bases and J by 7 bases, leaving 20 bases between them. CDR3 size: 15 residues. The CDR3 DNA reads TGTGCCAGCAGCCCCTCCTCCCTCGACGCGGGGACCCAGTACTTC. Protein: CASSPSSLDAGTQYF.

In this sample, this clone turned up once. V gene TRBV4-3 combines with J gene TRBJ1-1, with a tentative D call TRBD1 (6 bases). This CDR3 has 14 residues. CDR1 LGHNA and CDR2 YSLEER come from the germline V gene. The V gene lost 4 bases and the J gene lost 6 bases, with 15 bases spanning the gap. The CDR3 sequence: CASSRGTGLAEAFF. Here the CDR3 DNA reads TGCGCCAGCAGCCGGGGAACAGGGTTGGCTGAAGCTTTCTTT.

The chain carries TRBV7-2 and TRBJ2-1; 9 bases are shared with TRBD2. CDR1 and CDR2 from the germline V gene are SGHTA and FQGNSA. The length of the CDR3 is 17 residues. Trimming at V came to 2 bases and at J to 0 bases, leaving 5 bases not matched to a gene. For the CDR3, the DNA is TGTGCCAGCAGCTTAATCAGCGGGGGGAGCTCCTACAATGAGCAGTTCTTC. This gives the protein CASSLISGGSSYNEQFF.

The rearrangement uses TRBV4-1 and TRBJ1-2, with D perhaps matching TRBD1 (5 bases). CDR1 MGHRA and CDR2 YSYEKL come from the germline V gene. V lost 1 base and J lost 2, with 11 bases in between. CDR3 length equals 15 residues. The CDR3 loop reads CASSQGTIGNYGYTF. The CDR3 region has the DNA TGCGCCAGCAGCCAAGGGACAATAGGGAACTATGGCTACACCTTC.

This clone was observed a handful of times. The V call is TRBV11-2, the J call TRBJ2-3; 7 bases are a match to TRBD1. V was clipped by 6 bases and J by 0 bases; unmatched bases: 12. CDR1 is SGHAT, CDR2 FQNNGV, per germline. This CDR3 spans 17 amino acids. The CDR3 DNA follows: TGTGCCAGCAGGCCCGGGACAGTCCTCCTTAGCACAGATACGCAGTATTTT. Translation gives CASRPGTVLLSTDTQYF.

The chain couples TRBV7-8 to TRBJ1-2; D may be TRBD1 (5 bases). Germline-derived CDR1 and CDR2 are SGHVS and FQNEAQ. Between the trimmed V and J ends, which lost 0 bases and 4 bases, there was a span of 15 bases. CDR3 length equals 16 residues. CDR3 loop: CASSLAGRQSSYGYTF. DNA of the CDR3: TGTGCCAGCAGCTTAGCAGGCCGACAGTCCTCCTATGGCTACACCTTC. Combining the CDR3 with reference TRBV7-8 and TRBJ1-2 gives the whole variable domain GAGVSQSPRYKVAKRGQDVALRCDPISGHVSLFWYQQALGQGPEFLTYFQNEAQLDKSGLPSDRFFAERPEGSVSTLKIQRTQQEDSAVYLCASSLAGRQSSYGYTFGSGTRLTVV.